These T cell receptor beta chains were read from a single sample in a study of T cells in tuberculosis. Method: immunoSEQ multiplex PCR; TCRdb's copy keeps in-frame clones and lacks some. Seen here are tens of thousands of clones, about 85% observed once, and the top ten hold 14% to 15%. The sequenced sample was PBMCs, obtained at tuberculosis diagnosis. The origin of the receptors is an adult with tuberculosis. CDR3s include the opening cysteine and the closing phenylalanine or tryptophan. Fields, in order: V gene, clone size, J gene, D gene, CDR3 DNA, CDR3 protein. D genes are given only for firm matches. For some rows the clone size is stated as once, few or many, or as a class when expanded; others skip it.

>TRBV29-1|NA|TRBJ1-4|NA
TGCAGCGTTGAAGATCGTGAAAAACTGTTTTTT
CSVEDREKLFF
>TRBV30|NA|TRBJ2-7|NA
TGTGCCTGGCAGGGCAGGGCCTACGAGCAGTACTTC
CAWQGRAYEQYF
>TRBV28|NA|TRBJ2-5|NA
TGTGCCAGCAGTTTACCCGCACGAGACCGAGGGAGGGGGGAGACCCAGTACTTC
CASSLPARDRGRGETQYF
>TRBV29-1|NA|TRBJ1-2|NA
TGCAGCGTTAGGCGACAGAACTATGGCTACACCTTC
CSVRRQNYGYTF
>TRBV28|NA|TRBJ2-1|TRBD2
TGTGCCAGCAGTTTATATAGGTGGAGCGGGAGAGGGTACAATGAGCAGTTCTTC
CASSLYRWSGRGYNEQFF
>TRBV19|NA|TRBJ2-1|TRBD1
TGTGCCAGTAGCCGAGGGGGCCTCTACAATGAGCAGTTCTTC
CASSRGGLYNEQFF
>TRBV18|once|TRBJ2-7|NA
TGTGCCAGCTCACCGTTAGCCGGGACTTCCTACGAGCAGTACTTC
CASSPLAGTSYEQYF
>TRBV6-5|medium-sized|TRBJ2-7|NA
TGTGCCAGCAGTTACGGAGCATTCTCCTACGAGCAGTACTTC
CASSYGAFSYEQYF
>TRBV15|NA|TRBJ2-3|TRBD2
TGTGCCACCAGCAGAGGCGAGCGGGAGTTAAGAGATACGCAGTATTTT
CATSRGERELRDTQYF
>TRBV6-6|NA|TRBJ2-2|TRBD1
TGTGCCAGCAGTTCCTGGACAGGAGGTTACGCCGGGGAGCTGTTTTTT
CASSSWTGGYAGELFF
>TRBV19|NA|TRBJ2-2|NA
TGTGCCAGTAGTACAAGTCTTGGGGCTAACAGGGAGCTGTTTTTT
CASSTSLGANRELFF
>TRBV11-2|NA|TRBJ1-1|NA
TGTGCCAGCAGCTCACTCAGGGGAAGAAACACTGAAGCTTTCTTT
CASSSLRGRNTEAFF
>TRBV5-1|NA|TRBJ2-1|TRBD2
TGCGCCAGCAGCTTGGCACTAGCGGGAGGGAGCAATGAGCAGTTCTTC
CASSLALAGGSNEQFF
>TRBV10-3|NA|TRBJ1-5|NA
TGTGCCATCAGTGAGTCAGATCGGTGGGGCTGGGGACAGCCCCAGCATTTT
CAISESDRWGWGQPQHF
>TRBV4-3|NA|TRBJ1-2|NA
TGCGCCAGCAGCCAAGTCAACAGGGACTATGGCTACACCTTC
CASSQVNRDYGYTF
>TRBV5-1|NA|TRBJ2-1|TRBD2
TGCGCCAGCAGCCCCGGGACTAGCGGGAGCTATGAGCAGTTCTTC
CASSPGTSGSYEQFF
>TRBV27|medium-sized|TRBJ1-1|NA
TGTGCCAGCAGTTCAGGGACATGGACTGAAGCTTTCTTT
CASSSGTWTEAFF